This is a list of T cell receptor beta chains from one sample in a study of blood T cell repertoires in COVID-19. The data were produced by immunoSEQ multiplex PCR, yet TCRdb's version contains in-frame clones alone and is incomplete. Of some 300,000 clones in the sample, approximately 89% were seen once. The specimen sequenced was PBMCs or T cells enriched from blood (not recorded which). The receptors were sampled from a woman aged 50 to 60 who had been exposed to COVID-19. Each CDR3 is given with its conserved first and last residue. D genes are given only for firm matches. Clone size appears in some rows only: once, few, many, or a class for an expanded clone.

clone size,V gene,J gene,D gene,CDR3 protein,CDR3 DNA
-,TRBV27,TRBJ2-7,-,CASSLYTPRTGTYEQYF,TGTGCCAGCAGTTTATATACCCCCAGGACGGGAACCTACGAGCAGTACTTC
-,TRBV5-1,TRBJ2-7,TRBD1,CASSLQQGASYEQYF,TGCGCCAGCAGCTTGCAACAGGGGGCTTCCTACGAGCAGTACTTC
-,TRBV5-1,TRBJ2-7,TRBD1,CASSLEAGGLYEQYF,TGCGCCAGCAGCTTGGAGGCAGGGGGTCTCTACGAGCAGTACTTC
once,TRBV4-2,TRBJ1-4,-,CASSREKGGATNEKLFF,TGTGCCAGCAGCCGAGAGAAAGGTGGAGCAACTAATGAAAAACTGTTTTTT
once,TRBV10-3,TRBJ2-3,-,CATLGGGASDTQYF,TGTGCCACCCTTGGCGGGGGCGCTTCAGATACGCAGTATTTT
once,TRBV7-9,TRBJ1-1,TRBD1,CASSPPGQGGNTEAFF,TGTGCCAGCAGCCCTCCGGGACAGGGAGGGAACACTGAAGCTTTCTTT
-,TRBV7-6,TRBJ1-6,-,CASSDRQNSPLHF,TGTGCCAGCAGCGACAGGCAGAATTCACCCCTCCACTTT
-,TRBV28,TRBJ2-7,TRBD2,CASVSGGAPYEQYF,TGTGCCAGCGTGAGCGGGGGGGCCCCCTACGAGCAGTACTTC
-,TRBV9,TRBJ2-1,TRBD1,CASSVTPWTGSDFREQFF,TGTGCCAGCAGCGTGACTCCATGGACAGGGTCTGATTTCCGTGAGCAGTTCTTC
-,TRBV19,TRBJ1-5,-,CASSSWEGTYSNQPQHF,TGTGCCAGTAGCTCTTGGGAGGGGACCTATAGCAATCAGCCCCAGCATTTT
-,TRBV15,TRBJ1-6,-,CATSRAHGGFNSPLHF,TGTGCCACCAGCAGAGCCCACGGGGGTTTCAATTCACCCCTCCACTTT
-,TRBV11-2,TRBJ2-1,-,CASSPPPTHLSYNEQFF,TGTGCCAGCAGCCCCCCCCCTACGCACCTATCCTACAATGAGCAGTTCTTC
-,TRBV2,TRBJ1-2,TRBD1,CASTSRQGGYYGYTF,TGTGCCAGCACTAGTCGACAGGGTGGATACTATGGCTACACCTTC
-,TRBV3-1/TRBV3-2,TRBJ1-1,TRBD1,CASSQEEWTGKTEAFF,TGTGCCAGCAGCCAAGAGGAGTGGACAGGGAAAACTGAAGCTTTCTTT
-,TRBV19,TRBJ1-5,-,CASSIGVTYSNQPQHF,TGTGCCAGTAGTATTGGTGTCACCTATAGCAATCAGCCCCAGCATTTT
-,TRBV27,TRBJ1-1,-,CASSLTSGTEAFF,TGTGCCAGCAGTTTAACTAGTGGCACTGAAGCTTTCTTT
few,TRBV29-1,TRBJ2-1,-,CSVDRGGNEQFF,TGCAGCGTTGACCGAGGGGGCAATGAGCAGTTCTTC
-,TRBV2,TRBJ2-3,-,CASSPQGGTQYF,TGTGCCAGCAGCCCACAGGGTGGCACGCAGTATTTT
-,TRBV25-1,TRBJ2-3,-,CASSAGGRTDTQYF,TGTGCCAGCAGTGCCGGGGGTAGAACAGATACGCAGTATTTT
-,TRBV18,TRBJ1-5,-,CASSLAGSNQPQHF,TGTGCCAGCTCCCTCGCAGGGTCCAATCAGCCCCAGCATTTT
-,TRBV10-3,TRBJ2-7,TRBD1,CAISEGAGQGYEQYF,TGTGCCATCAGTGAAGGGGCGGGACAGGGCTACGAGCAGTACTTC
-,TRBV18,TRBJ1-5,TRBD1,CASSPSGARTGDQPQHF,TGTGCCAGCTCACCCTCTGGGGCAAGGACAGGGGATCAGCCCCAGCATTTT
once,TRBV5-4,TRBJ2-7,TRBD2,CASSLAGGGVSYEQYF,TGTGCCAGCAGCTTGGCGGGAGGGGGGGTGTCCTACGAGCAGTACTTC
-,TRBV7-2,TRBJ1-2,-,CASSPWTEGYGYTF,TGTGCCAGCAGCCCCTGGACAGAGGGCTATGGCTACACCTTC
-,TRBV9,TRBJ1-2,TRBD1,CASSVDPSPRTGNGYTF,TGTGCCAGCAGCGTAGACCCGAGCCCGAGGACAGGGAATGGCTACACCTTC
few,TRBV5-1,TRBJ2-7,TRBD1,CASKEGALSYEQYF,TGCGCCAGTAAAGAGGGGGCTCTCTCCTACGAGCAGTACTTC
-,TRBV7-2,TRBJ1-5,TRBD1,CASSEQGARQPQHF,TGTGCCAGCAGCGAACAGGGGGCAAGGCAGCCCCAGCATTTT
-,TRBV28,TRBJ2-6,TRBD2,CASSTGGANGANVLTF,TGTGCCAGCAGCACCGGGGGGGCGAACGGGGCCAACGTCCTGACTTTC
-,TRBV19,TRBJ2-7,TRBD1,CASSTRTGKYEQYF,TGTGCCAGTAGTACTCGGACAGGGAAATACGAGCAGTACTTC
-,TRBV7-9,TRBJ2-7,-,CASSLATYEQYF,TGTGCCAGCAGCTTAGCCACCTACGAGCAGTACTTC
-,TRBV27,TRBJ2-7,-,CASSFIQAREQYF,TGTGCCAGCAGTTTTATACAGGCTCGGGAGCAGTACTTC
-,TRBV5-4,TRBJ1-2,-,CASSFIGSGYGYTF,TGTGCCAGCAGCTTCATTGGTTCCGGCTATGGCTACACCTTC
-,TRBV7-6,TRBJ1-6,TRBD1,CASSLAFQGVGSPLHF,TGTGCCAGCAGCTTAGCGTTTCAGGGGGTGGGTTCACCCCTCCACTTT
-,TRBV7-9,TRBJ2-2,TRBD1,CASSPMGQGANTGELFF,TGTGCCAGCAGCCCCATGGGACAGGGTGCGAACACCGGGGAGCTGTTTTTT
-,TRBV5-4,TRBJ2-1,TRBD2,CASSLGLAVSDEQFF,TGTGCCAGCAGCTTGGGACTAGCGGTTAGCGATGAGCAGTTCTTC
-,TRBV4-1,TRBJ1-5,-,CASSQLFGNEPQHF,TGCGCCAGCAGCCAACTGTTCGGGAACGAGCCCCAGCATTTT
once,TRBV28,TRBJ1-1,TRBD1,CASSNPDTRDSGSTEAFF,TGTGCCAGCTCGAACCCGGACACCCGGGACAGCGGATCCACTGAAGCTTTCTTT
-,TRBV5-4,TRBJ1-6,-,CASQRGTGIPNSPLHF,TGTGCCAGCCAACGGGGGACGGGGATACCCAATTCACCCCTCCACTTT
-,TRBV7-8,TRBJ2-1,-,CASSLVVRVTGKQTYNEQFF,TGTGCCAGCAGCTTAGTAGTGCGGGTTACAGGGAAACAAACCTACAATGAGCAGTTCTTC
-,TRBV10-3,TRBJ2-1,-,CAISEGQASNYNEQFF,TGTGCCATCAGTGAGGGGCAGGCCTCTAACTACAATGAGCAGTTCTTC
-,TRBV27,TRBJ1-5,TRBD1,CASSLGRTGRLGSNQPQHF,TGTGCCAGCAGTTTGGGGAGGACAGGGAGACTTGGGAGCAATCAGCCCCAGCATTTT
-,TRBV5-1,TRBJ1-2,-,CASSRDSSSYGYTF,TGCGCCAGCAGCCGAGACAGCTCATCCTATGGCTACACCTTC
-,TRBV7-9,TRBJ2-3,-,CASSLISGNTDTQYF,TGTGCCAGCAGCTTAATTAGCGGAAACACAGATACGCAGTATTTT
-,TRBV4-1,TRBJ2-7,TRBD1,CASSQSPPGQGYEQYF,TGCGCCAGCAGCCAATCCCCCCCTGGACAGGGGTACGAGCAGTACTTC
-,TRBV11-2,TRBJ1-2,TRBD1,CASSLLAGGYDYGYTF,TGTGCCAGCAGCTTACTCGCAGGGGGCTATGACTATGGCTACACCTTC
once,TRBV5-1,TRBJ1-6,-,CASSLVQGGNSPLHF,TGCGCCAGCAGCTTGGTGCAGGGAGGGAATTCACCCCTCCACTTT